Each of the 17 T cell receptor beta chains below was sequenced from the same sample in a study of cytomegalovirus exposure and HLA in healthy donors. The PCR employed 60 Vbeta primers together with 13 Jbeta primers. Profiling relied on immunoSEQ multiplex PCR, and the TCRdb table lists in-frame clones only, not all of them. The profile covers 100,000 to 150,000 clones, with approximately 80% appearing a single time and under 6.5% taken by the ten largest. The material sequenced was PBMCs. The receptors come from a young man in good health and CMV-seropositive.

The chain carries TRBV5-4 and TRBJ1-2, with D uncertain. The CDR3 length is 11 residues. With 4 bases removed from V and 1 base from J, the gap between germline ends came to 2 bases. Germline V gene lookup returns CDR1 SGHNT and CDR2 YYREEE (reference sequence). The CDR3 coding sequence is TGTGCCAGCAGCCATAACTATGGCTACACCTTC. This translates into CASSHNYGYTF. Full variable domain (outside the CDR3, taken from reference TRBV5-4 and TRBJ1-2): ETGVTQSPTHLIKTRGQQVTLRCSSQSGHNTVSWYQQALGQGPQFIFQYYREEENGRGNFPPRFSGLQFPNYSSELNVNALELDDSALYLCASSHNYGYTFGSGTRLTVV.

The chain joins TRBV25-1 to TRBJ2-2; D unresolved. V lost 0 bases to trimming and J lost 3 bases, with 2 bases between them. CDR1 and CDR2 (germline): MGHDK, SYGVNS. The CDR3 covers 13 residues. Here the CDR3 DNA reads TGTGCCAGCAGTGAATACGACACCGGGGAGCTGTTTTTT. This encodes CASSEYDTGELFF.

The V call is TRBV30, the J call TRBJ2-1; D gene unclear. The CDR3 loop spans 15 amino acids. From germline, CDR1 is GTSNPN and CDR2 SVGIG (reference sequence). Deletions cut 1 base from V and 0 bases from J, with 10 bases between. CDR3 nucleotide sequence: TGTGCCTGGAGTGGTACCCGGAGCTCCTACAATGAGCAGTTCTTC. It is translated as CAWSGTRSSYNEQFF.

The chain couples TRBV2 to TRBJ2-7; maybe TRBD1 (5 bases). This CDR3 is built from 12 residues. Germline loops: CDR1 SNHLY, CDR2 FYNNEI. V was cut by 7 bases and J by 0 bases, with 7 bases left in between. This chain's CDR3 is CASTRDSYEQYF. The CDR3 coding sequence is TGTGCCAGCACCAGGGACTCCTACGAGCAGTACTTC.

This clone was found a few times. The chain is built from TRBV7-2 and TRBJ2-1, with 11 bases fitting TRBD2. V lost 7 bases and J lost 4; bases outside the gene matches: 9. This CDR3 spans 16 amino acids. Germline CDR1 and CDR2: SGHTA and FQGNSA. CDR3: CASTISGGDPYNEQFF. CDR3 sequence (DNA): TGTGCCAGCACCATTAGCGGGGGGGATCCGTACAATGAGCAGTTCTTC.

The CDR3 coding sequence is TGTGCCAGCAGCGGATACAGGGACACCTATGGCTACACCTTC. This encodes CASSGYRDTYGYTF. This chain joins TRBV9 and TRBJ1-2; TRBD1 is a possible D gene (6 bases). Germline V gene sequence: CDR1 SGDLS, CDR2 YYNGEE. The CDR3 is 14 residues long. Trimming took 3 bases from V and 4 from J, leaving 13 bases between them.

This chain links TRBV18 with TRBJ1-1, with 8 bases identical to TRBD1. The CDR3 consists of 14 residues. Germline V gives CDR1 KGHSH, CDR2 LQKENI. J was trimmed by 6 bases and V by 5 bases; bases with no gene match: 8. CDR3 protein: CASSFSTGDAEAFF. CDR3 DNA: TGTGCCAGCTCATTCTCGACAGGGGACGCTGAAGCTTTCTTT.

This CDR3 is CASSSGTDGGYTF. The CDR3 nucleotides read TGTGCCAGCAGTTCAGGGACAGATGGCGGCTACACCTTC. The V gene is TRBV27, the J gene TRBJ1-2; 7 bases map to TRBD1. J was trimmed by 8 bases and V by 4 bases; bases with no gene match: 7. Germline V lookup: CDR1 MNHEY, CDR2 SMNVEV (reference sequence). The length of the CDR3 is 13 residues.

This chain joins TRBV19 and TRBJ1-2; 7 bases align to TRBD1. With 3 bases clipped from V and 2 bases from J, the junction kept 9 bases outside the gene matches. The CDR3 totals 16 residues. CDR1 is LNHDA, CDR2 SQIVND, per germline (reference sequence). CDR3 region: CASSMKHGTANYGYTF. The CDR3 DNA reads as TGTGCCAGTAGTATGAAACACGGGACAGCAAACTATGGCTACACCTTC.

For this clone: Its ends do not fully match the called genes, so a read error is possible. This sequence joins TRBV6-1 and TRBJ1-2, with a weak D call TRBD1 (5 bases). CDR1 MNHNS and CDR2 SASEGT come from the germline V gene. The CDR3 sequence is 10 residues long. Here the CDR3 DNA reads TGTGCCAGCAGTCGCGGGGCGAACCACTTC. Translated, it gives CASSRGANHF.

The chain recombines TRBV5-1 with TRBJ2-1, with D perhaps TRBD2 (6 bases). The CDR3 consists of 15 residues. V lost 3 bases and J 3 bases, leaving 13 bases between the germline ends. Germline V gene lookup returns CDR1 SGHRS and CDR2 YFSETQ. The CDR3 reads CASSSSGTDYNEQFF. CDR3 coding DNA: TGCGCCAGCAGCTCGTCCGGGACTGACTACAATGAGCAGTTCTTC.

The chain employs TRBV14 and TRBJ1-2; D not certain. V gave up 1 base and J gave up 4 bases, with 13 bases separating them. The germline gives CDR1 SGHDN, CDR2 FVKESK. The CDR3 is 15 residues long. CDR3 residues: CASSQGTWGGYGYTF. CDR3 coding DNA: TGTGCCAGCAGCCAAGGCACATGGGGAGGCTATGGCTACACCTTC.

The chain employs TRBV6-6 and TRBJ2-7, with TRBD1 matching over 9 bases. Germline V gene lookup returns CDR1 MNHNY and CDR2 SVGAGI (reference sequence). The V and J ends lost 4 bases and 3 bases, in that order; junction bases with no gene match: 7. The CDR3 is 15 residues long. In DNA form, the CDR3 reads TGTGCCAGCAGTTCCCAGCGACAGGGGGACTACGAGCAGTACTTC. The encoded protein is CASSSQRQGDYEQYF.

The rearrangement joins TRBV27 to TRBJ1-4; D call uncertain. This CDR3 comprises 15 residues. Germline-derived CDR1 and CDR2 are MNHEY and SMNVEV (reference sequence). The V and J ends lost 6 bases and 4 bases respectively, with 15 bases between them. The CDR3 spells CASRSQVSLNEKLFF. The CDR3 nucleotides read TGTGCCAGCAGATCCCAGGTCTCGCTTAATGAAAAACTGTTTTTT.

CDR3 nucleotides: TGTGCCAGCAGTTTATCGGGGCTAGCGGGAGCGAGCTACAATGAGCAGTTCTTC. Residues: CASSLSGLAGASYNEQFF. The rearrangement links TRBV27 to TRBJ2-1; 10 bases are shared with TRBD2. Per the germline V gene, CDR1 is MNHEY and CDR2 is SMNVEV (reference sequence). The length of the CDR3 is 18 residues. The J segment lost 3 bases and the V segment lost 0 bases, leaving 8 bases of the junction unmatched.

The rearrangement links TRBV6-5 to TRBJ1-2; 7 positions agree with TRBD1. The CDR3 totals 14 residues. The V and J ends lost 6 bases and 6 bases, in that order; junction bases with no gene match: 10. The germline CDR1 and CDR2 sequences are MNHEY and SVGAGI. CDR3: CASSPVGGGNGYTF. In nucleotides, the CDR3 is TGTGCCAGCAGCCCCGTCGGAGGGGGCAATGGCTACACCTTC.

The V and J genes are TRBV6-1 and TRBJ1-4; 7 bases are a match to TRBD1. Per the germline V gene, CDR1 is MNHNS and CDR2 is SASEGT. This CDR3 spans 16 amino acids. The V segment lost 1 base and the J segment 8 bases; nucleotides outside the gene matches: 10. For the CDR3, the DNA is TGTGCCAGCAGTGAAGGGTGGGCAGGGGGAGACGAAAAACTGTTTTTT. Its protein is CASSEGWAGGDEKLFF.